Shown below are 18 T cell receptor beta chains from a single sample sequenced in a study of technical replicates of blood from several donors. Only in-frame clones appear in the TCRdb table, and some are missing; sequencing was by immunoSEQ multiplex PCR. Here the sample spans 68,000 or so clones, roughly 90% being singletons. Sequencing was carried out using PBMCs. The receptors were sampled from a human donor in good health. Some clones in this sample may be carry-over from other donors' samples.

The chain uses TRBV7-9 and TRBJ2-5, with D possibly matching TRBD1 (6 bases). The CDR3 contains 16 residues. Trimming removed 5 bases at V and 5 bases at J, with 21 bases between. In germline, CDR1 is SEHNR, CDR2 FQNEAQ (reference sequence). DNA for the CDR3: TGTGCCAGCAGCCCAGGGGCCAGGGGATTCGGGGAGACCCAGTACTTC. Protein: CASSPGARGFGETQYF. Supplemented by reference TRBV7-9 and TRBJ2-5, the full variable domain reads DTGVSQNPRHKITKRGQNVTFRCDPISEHNRLYWYRQTLGQGPEFLTYFQNEAQLEKSRLLSDRFSAERPKGSFSTLEIQRTEQGDSAMYLCASSPGARGFGETQYFGPGTRLLVL.

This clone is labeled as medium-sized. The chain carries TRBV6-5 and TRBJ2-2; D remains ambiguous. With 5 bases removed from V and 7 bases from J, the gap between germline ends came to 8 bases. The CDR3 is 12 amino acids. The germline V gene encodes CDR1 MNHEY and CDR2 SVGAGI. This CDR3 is CASSPGVGELFF. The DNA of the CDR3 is TGTGCCAGCAGTCCCGGTGTCGGGGAGCTGTTTTTT.

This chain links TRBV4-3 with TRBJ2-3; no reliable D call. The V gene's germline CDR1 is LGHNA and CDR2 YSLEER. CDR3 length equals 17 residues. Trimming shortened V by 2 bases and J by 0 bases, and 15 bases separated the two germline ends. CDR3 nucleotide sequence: TGCGCCAGCAGCCAACACCCCCCCGGGTCGAGCACAGATACGCAGTATTTT. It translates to CASSQHPPGSSTDTQYF.

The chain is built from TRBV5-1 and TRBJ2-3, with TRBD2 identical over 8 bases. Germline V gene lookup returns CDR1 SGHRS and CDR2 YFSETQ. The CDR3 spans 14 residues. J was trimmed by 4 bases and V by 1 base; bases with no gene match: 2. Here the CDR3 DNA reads TGCGCCAGCAGCTTGTCGGGGGGGGCAGATACGCAGTATTTT. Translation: CASSLSGGADTQYF.

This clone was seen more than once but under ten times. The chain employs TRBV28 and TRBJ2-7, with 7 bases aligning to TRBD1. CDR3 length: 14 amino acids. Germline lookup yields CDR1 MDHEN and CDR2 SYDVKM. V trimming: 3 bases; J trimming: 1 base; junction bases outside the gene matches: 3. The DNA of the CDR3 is TGTGCCAGCAGTTTCGGGGACAGATCCTACGAGCAGTACTTC. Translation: CASSFGDRSYEQYF. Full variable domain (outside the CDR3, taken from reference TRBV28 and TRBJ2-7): DVKVTQSSRYLVKRTGEKVFLECVQDMDHENMFWYRQDPGLGLRLIYFSYDVKMKEKGDIPEGYSVSREKKERFSLILESASTNQTSMYLCASSFGDRSYEQYFGPGTRLTVT.

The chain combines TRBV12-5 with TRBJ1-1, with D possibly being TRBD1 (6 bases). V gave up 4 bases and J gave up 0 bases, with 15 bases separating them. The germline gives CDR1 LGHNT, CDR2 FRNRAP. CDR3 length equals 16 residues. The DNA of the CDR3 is TGTGCTAGTGGTTCAACAGGGCGCTTAATGAACACTGAAGCTTTCTTT. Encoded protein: CASGSTGRLMNTEAFF.

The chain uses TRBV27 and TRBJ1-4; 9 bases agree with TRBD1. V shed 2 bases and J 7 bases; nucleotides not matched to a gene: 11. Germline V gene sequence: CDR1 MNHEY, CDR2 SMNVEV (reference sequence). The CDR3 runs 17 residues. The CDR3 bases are TGTGCCAGCAGTTTACCCAGAAGGACAGGGGCGGGTGAAAAACTGTTTTTT. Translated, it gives CASSLPRRTGAGEKLFF.

The CDR3, as DNA: TGTGCCAGCAGCCGACTAGTTTCCGGGGAGCTGTTTTTT. It is translated as CASSRLVSGELFF. V and J are TRBV2 and TRBJ2-2; TRBD2 might be the D (6 bases). V gave up 6 bases and J gave up 6 bases, with 11 bases separating them. In germline, CDR1 is SNHLY, CDR2 FYNNEI. The CDR3 is 13 residues long.

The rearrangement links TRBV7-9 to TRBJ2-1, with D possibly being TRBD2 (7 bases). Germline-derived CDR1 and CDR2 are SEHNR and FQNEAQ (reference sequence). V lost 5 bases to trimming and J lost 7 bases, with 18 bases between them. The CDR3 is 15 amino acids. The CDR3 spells CASSPGAGAVNEQFF. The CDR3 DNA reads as TGTGCCAGCAGCCCCGGGGCGGGGGCGGTGAATGAGCAGTTCTTC.

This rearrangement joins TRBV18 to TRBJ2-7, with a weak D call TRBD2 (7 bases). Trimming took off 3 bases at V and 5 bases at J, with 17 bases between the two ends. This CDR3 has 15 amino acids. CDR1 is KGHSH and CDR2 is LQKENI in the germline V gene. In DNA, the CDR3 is TGTGCCAGCTCACCGCAAAGGGGGGGCTTCAACGAGCAGTACTTC. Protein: CASSPQRGGFNEQYF.

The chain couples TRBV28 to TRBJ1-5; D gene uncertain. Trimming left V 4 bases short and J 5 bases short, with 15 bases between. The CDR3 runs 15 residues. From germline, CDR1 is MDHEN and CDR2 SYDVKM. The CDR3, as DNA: TGTGCCAGCAGTTCCCCCGGGTCGGGTTATCAGCCCCAGCATTTT. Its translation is CASSSPGSGYQPQHF.

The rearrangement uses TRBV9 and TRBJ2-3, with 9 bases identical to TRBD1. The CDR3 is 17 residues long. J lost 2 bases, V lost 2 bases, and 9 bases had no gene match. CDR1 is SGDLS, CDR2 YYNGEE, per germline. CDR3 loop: CASSVASGTGFTDTQYF. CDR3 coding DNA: TGTGCCAGCAGCGTGGCATCCGGGACAGGGTTCACAGATACGCAGTATTTT. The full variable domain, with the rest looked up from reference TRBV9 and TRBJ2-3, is DSGVTQTPKHLITATGQRVTLRCSPRSGDLSVYWYQQSLDQGLQFLIQYYNGEERAKGNILERFSAQQFPDLHSELNLSSLELGDSALYFCASSVASGTGFTDTQYFGPGTRLTVL.

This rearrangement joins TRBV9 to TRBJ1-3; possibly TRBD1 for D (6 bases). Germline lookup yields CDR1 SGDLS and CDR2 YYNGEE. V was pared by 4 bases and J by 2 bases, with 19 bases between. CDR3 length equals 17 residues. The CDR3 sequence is CASSFRSTGTAGNTIYF. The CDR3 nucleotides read TGTGCCAGCAGCTTCCGATCAACAGGGACGGCTGGAAACACCATATATTTT.

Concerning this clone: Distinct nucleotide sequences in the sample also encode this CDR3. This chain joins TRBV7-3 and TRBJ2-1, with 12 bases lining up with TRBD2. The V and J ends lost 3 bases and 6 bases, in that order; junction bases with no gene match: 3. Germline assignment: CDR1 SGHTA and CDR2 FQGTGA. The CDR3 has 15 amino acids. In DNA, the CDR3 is TGTGCCAGCAGCTTTCGACTAGCGGGAGTCAATGAGCAGTTCTTC. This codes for CASSFRLAGVNEQFF. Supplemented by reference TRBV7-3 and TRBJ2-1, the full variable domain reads GAGVSQTPSNKVTEKGKYVELRCDPISGHTALYWYRQSLGQGPEFLIYFQGTGAADDSGLPNDRFFAVRPEGSVSTLKIQRTERGDSAVYLCASSFRLAGVNEQFFGPGTRLTVL.

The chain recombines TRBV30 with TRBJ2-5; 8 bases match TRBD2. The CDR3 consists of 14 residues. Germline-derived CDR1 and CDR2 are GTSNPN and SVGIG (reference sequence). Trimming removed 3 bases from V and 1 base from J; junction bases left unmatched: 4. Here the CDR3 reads CAWSTLAGQETQYF. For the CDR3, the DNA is TGTGCCTGGAGCACCCTAGCGGGCCAAGAGACCCAGTACTTC.

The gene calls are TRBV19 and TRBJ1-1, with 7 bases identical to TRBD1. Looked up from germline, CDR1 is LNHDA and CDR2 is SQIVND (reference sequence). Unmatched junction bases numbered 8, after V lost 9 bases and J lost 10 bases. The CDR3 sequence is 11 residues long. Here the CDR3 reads CASRQGGVAFF. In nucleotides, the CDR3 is TGTGCCAGCCGACAGGGAGGTGTAGCTTTCTTT.

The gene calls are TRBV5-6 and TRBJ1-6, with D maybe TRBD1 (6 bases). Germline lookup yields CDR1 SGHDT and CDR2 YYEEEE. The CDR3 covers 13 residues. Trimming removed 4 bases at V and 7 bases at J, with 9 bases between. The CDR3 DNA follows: TGTGCCAGCAGCCTAGACAGGAATTCACCCCTCCACTTT. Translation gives CASSLDRNSPLHF.

CDR3 coding DNA: TGTGCCAGCAGCCCACAGGGTTCTGAAGCTTTCTTT. This sequence encodes CASSPQGSEAFF. This chain links TRBV7-2 with TRBJ1-1, with a weak D call TRBD1 (6 bases). The CDR3 consists of 12 residues. V lost 5 bases and J 6 bases, leaving 10 bases between the germline ends. CDR1 is SGHTA and CDR2 is FQGNSA in the germline V gene.